What follows describes a single T cell receptor beta chain. Assay used: immunoSEQ multiplex PCR; TCRdb lists only in-frame clones, some missing. Of about 130,000 clones in the sample, about 81% were seen once. The sample is drawn from a study of blood T cell repertoires in COVID-19. Study-wide background: Sites across the United States, Italy and Spain contributed samples from acute and convalescent COVID-19.

The CDR3 extends over 16 amino acids. V lost 4 bases, J lost 1 base, and 8 bases stayed unmatched. Germline loops: CDR1 MGHRA, CDR2 YSYEKL. The source material was peripheral blood. The chain links TRBV4-1 to TRBJ2-3; TRBD1 aligns across 7 bases. The sequence was obtained from a woman between 45 and 65 years old with acute or convalescent COVID-19. In DNA form, the CDR3 reads TGCGCCAGCAGCCCACACCGAGGACAGGGCACAGATACGCAGTATTTT. Translating it yields CASSPHRGQGTDTQYF.